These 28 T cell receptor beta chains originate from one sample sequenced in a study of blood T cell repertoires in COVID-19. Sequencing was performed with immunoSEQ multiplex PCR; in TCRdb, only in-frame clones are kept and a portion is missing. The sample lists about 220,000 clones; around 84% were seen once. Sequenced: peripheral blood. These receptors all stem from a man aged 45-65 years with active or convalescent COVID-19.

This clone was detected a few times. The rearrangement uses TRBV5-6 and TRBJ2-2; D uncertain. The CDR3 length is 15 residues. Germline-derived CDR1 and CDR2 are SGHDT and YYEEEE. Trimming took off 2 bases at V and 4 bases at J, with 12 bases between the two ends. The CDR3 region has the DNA TGTGCCAGCAGCTTTTGGTCCCGGAGCACCGGGGAGCTGTTTTTT. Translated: CASSFWSRSTGELFF.

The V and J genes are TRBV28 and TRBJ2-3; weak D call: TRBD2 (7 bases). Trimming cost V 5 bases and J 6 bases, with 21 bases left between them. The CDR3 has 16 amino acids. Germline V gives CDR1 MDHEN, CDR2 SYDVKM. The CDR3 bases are TGTGCCAGCAGTCCCCTGGAGGGGGGGCGCTGGGATACGCAGTATTTT. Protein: CASSPLEGGRWDTQYF.

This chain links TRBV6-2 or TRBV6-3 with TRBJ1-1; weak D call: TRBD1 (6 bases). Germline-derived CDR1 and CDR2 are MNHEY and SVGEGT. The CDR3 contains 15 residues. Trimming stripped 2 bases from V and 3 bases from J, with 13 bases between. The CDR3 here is CASSYQNRVDTEAFF. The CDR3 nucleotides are TGTGCCAGCAGTTACCAGAACAGGGTTGACACTGAAGCTTTCTTT.

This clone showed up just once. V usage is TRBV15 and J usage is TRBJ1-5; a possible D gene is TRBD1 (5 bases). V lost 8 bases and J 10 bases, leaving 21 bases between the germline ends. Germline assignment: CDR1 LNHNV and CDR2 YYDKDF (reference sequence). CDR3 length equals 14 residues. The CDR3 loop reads CATHRGTPGGPQHF. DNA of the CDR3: TGTGCCACCCATCGGGGGACCCCGGGAGGCCCCCAGCATTTT.

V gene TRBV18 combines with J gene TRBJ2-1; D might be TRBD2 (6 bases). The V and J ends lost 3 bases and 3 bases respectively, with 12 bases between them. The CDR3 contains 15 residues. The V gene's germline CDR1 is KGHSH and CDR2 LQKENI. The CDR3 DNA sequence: TGTGCCAGCTCACCCGGGACTGCTGGCTACAATGAGCAGTTCTTC. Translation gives CASSPGTAGYNEQFF.

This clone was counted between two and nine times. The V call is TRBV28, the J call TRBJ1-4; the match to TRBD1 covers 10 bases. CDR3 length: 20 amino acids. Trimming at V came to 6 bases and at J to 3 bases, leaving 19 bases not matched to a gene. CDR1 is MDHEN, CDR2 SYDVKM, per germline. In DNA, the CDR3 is TGTGCCAGCAGCGCCCGTGCGTGGACAGGGGGTCTTCTGGCTAATGAAAAACTGTTTTTT. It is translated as CASSARAWTGGLLANEKLFF.

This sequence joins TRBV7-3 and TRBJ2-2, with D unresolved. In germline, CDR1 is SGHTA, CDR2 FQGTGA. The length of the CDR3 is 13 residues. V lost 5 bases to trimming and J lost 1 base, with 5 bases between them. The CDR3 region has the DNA TGTGCCAGCAGCGGGCAGAACACCGGGGAGCTGTTTTTT. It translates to CASSGQNTGELFF.

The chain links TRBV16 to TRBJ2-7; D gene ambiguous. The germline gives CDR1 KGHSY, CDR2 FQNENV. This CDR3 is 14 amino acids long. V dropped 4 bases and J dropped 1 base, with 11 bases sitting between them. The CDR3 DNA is TGTGCCAGCAGCCCACAGTGGATTTCCTACGAGCAGTACTTC. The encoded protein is CASSPQWISYEQYF.

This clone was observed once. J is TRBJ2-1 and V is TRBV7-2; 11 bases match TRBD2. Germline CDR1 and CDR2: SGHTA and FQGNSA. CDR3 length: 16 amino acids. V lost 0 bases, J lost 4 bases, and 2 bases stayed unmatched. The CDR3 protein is CASSLATSGVYNEQFF. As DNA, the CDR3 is TGTGCCAGCAGCTTAGCGACTAGCGGGGTATACAATGAGCAGTTCTTC. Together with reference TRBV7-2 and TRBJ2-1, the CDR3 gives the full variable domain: GAGVSQSPSNKVTEKGKDVELRCDPISGHTALYWYRQSLGQGLEFLIYFQGNSAPDKSGLPSDRFSAERTGGSVSTLTIQRTQQEDSAVYLCASSLATSGVYNEQFFGPGTRLTVL.

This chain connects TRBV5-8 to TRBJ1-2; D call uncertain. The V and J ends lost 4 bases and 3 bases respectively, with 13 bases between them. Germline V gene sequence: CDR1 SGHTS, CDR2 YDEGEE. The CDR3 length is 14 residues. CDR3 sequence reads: CASSPPRRDYGYTF. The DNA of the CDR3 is TGTGCCAGCAGCCCCCCCCGGCGGGACTATGGCTACACCTTC.

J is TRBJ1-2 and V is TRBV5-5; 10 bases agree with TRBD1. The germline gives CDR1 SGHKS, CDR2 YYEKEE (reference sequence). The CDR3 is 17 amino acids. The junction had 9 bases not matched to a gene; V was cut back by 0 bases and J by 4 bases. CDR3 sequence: CASSLAFSTGGAYGYTF. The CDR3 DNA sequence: TGTGCCAGCAGCTTGGCCTTCTCGACAGGGGGCGCCTATGGCTACACCTTC. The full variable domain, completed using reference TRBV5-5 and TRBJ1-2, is DAGVTQSPTHLIKTRGQQVTLRCSPISGHKSVSWYQQVLGQGPQFIFQYYEKEERGRGNFPDRFSARQFPNYSSELNVNALLLGDSALYLCASSLAFSTGGAYGYTFGSGTRLTVV.

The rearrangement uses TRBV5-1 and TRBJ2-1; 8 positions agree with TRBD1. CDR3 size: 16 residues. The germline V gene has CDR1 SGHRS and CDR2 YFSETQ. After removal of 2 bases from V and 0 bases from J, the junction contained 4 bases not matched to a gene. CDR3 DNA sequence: TGCGCCAGCAGCTTTCAGGACAGGGCCTCCTACAATGAGCAGTTCTTC. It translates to CASSFQDRASYNEQFF.

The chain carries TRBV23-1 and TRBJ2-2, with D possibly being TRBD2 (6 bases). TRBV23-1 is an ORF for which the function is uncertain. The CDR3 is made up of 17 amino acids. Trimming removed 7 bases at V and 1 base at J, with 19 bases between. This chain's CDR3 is CASTDPGARRNTGELFF. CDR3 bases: TGCGCCAGCACCGACCCGGGAGCCCGTCGGAACACCGGGGAGCTGTTTTTT.

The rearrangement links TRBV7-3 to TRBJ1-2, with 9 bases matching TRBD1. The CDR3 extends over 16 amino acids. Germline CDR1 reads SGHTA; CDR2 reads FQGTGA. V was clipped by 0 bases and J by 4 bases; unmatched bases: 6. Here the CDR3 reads CASSLTAQGASYGYTF. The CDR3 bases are TGTGCCAGCAGCTTAACAGCACAGGGGGCATCCTATGGCTACACCTTC.

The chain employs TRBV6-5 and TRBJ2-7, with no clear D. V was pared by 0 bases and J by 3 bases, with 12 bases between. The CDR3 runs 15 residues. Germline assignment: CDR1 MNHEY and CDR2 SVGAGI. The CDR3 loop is CASSYSINSFYEQYF. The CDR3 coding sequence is TGTGCCAGCAGTTACTCGATTAACAGTTTCTACGAGCAGTACTTC.

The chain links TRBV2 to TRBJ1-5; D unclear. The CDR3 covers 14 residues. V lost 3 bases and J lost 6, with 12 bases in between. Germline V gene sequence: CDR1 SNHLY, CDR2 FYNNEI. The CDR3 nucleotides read TGTGCCAGCAGTGAGGGGAGGATAGGTCAGCCCCAGCATTTT. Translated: CASSEGRIGQPQHF.

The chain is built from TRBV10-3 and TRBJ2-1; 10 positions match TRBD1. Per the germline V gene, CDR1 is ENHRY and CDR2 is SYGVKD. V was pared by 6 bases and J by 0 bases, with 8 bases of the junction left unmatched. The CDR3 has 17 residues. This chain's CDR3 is CAIRGTGARGSYNEQFF. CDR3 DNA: TGTGCCATCAGGGGGACAGGGGCCCGGGGCTCCTACAATGAGCAGTTCTTC.

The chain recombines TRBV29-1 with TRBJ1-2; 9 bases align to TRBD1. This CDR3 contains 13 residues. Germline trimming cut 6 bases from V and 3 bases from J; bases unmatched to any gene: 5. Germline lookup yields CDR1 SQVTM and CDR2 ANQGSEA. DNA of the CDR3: TGCAGCGTGCCGGGACAGGGAGACTATGGCTACACCTTC. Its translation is CSVPGQGDYGYTF.

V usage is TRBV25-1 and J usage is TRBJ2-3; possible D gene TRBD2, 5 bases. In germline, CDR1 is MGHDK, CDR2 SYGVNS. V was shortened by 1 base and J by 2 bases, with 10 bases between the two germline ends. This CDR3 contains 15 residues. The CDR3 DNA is TGTGCCAGCAGTGAATGGAGAGGGCACACAGATACGCAGTATTTT. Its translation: CASSEWRGHTDTQYF.

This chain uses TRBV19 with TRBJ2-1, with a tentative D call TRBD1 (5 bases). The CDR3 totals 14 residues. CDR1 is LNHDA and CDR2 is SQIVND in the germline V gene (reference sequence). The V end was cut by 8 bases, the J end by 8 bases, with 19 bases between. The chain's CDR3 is CASSDDGHVHEQFF. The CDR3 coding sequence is TGTGCCAGTTCCGATGACGGACACGTCCATGAGCAGTTCTTC.

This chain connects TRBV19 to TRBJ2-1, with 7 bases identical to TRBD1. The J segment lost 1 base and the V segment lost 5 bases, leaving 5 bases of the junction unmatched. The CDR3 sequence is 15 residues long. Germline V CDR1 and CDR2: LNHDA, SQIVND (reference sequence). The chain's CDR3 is CASSLYRGSYNEQFF. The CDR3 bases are TGTGCCAGTAGTCTATACAGGGGATCCTACAATGAGCAGTTCTTC. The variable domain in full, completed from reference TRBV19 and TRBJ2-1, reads DGGITQSPKYLFRKEGQNVTLSCEQNLNHDAMYWYRQDPGQGLRLIYYSQIVNDFQKGDIAEGYSVSREKKESFPLTVTSAQKNPTAFYLCASSLYRGSYNEQFFGPGTRLTVL.

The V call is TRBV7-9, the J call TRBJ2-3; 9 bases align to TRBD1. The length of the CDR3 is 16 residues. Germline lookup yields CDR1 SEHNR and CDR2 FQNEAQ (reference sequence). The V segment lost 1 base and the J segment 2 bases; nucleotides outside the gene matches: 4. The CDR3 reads CASSLETGGVTDTQYF. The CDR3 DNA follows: TGTGCCAGCAGCTTAGAGACAGGGGGGGTCACAGATACGCAGTATTTT.

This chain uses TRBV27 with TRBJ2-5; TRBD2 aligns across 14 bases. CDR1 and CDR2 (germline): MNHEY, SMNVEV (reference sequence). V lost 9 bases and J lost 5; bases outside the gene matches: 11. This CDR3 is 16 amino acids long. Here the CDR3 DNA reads TGTGCCAGTAGGATCGGGACTAGCGGGAGCTACGAGACCCAGTACTTC. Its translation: CASRIGTSGSYETQYF.

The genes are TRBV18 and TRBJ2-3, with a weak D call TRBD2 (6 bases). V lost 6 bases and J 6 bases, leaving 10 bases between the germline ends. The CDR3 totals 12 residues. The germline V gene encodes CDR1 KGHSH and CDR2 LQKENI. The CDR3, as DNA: TGTGCCAGCTCTCGGGAGTCGGATACGCAGTATTTT. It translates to CASSRESDTQYF.

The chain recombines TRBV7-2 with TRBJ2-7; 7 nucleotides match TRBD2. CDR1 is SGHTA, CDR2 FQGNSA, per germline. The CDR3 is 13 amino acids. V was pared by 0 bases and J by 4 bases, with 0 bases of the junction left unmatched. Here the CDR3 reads CASSLAGGYEQYF. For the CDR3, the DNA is TGTGCCAGCAGCTTAGCGGGGGGGTACGAGCAGTACTTC.

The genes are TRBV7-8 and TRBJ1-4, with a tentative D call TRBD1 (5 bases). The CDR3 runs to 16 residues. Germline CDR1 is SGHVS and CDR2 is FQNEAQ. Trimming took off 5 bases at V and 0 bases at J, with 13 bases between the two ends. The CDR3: CASSPRQLSTNEKLFF. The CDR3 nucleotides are TGTGCCAGCAGCCCCAGACAGCTCTCAACTAATGAAAAACTGTTTTTT.

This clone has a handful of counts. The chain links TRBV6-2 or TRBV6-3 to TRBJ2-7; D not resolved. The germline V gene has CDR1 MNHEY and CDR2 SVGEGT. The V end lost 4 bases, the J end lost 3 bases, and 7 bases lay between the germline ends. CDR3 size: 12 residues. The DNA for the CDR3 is TGTGCCAGCAGTTCGCGGATCTACGAGCAGTACTTC. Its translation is CASSSRIYEQYF.

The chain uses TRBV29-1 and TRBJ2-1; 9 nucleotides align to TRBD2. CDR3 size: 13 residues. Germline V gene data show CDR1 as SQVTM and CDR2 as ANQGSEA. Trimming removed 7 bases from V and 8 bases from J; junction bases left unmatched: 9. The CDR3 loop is CSAILAGRYEQFF. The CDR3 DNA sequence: TGCAGCGCTATTCTAGCGGGAAGGTATGAGCAGTTCTTC.